The clone carrying this T cell receptor (beta chain) was seen a few times. Its target is not known. Original analysis: Building a distant-metastasis classifier for papillary thyroid cancer drew on CDR3 differences across clinicopathological groups. TCRdb reprocessed the PCR reads using MiXCR. These V and J calls derive from TCRdb rather than the authors' analysis. The data contain around 40,000 clones, about 13% of them singletons. The data are from a study of metastatic and nonmetastatic thyroid tumors. Across the whole study: It was across blood and tumor or nodule tissue from malignant and benign thyroid patients that repertoires were compared.

Study observations and caveats: Versus benign nodules, malignant thyroid tumors reportedly had significantly higher TCR beta diversity, in blood and tumor.

All patients were untreated before thyroid surgery. The source is a female donor with papillary thyroid cancer or a benign thyroid nodule (not recorded which). Some clones in this sample may be carry-over from other donors' samples. Sequencing input: blood.

The CDR3 is CASSFGGGSEQFF. In DNA, the CDR3 is TGTGCCAGCAGTTTTGGAGGGGGCAGTGAGCAGTTCTTC. J is TRBJ2-1 and V is TRBV12-3 or TRBV12-4; maybe TRBD1 (7 bases). The CDR3 runs 13 residues. Trimming cost V 3 bases and J 9 bases, with 12 bases left between them.